Presented here are 23 T cell receptor beta chains from one specimen sequenced in a study of blood T cells in healthy people across ages. Primers used in a second PCR of about 7 to 11 cycles were a sample-barcoded 5' primer and a J-beta primer mix. One entry per CDR3 protein, called by TCRdb with MiXCR from the 5' RACE reads. The sample carries more than 650,000 distinct CDR3 sequences, about 55% recorded once. Sequencing was performed on blood. The source is an elderly man in good health.

The V gene is TRBV9, the J gene TRBJ2-3; 10 bases map to TRBD2. With 0 bases clipped from V and 8 bases from J, the junction kept 9 bases outside the gene matches. There are 16 residues in the CDR3. The V gene's germline CDR1 is SGDLS and CDR2 YYNGEE. The CDR3 sequence: CASSVGLAGADGTQYF. CDR3 nucleotides: TGTGCCAGCAGCGTAGGGCTAGCGGGAGCTGACGGTACGCAGTATTTT.

The rearrangement links TRBV7-6 to TRBJ2-7, with 10 nucleotides matching TRBD2. The end of the DNA fits TRBJ2-5 better, so the J call may be wrong. The CDR3 length is 15 residues. Germline assignment: CDR1 SGHVS and CDR2 FNYEAQ. The CDR3: CASSYSGRQQETQYF. Here the CDR3 DNA reads TGTGCCAGCAGTTATAGCGGGAGGCAACAAGAGACCCAGTACTTC.

The chain is built from TRBV5-6 and TRBJ1-5; D is perhaps TRBD1 (6 bases). V dropped 1 base and J dropped 2 bases, with 16 bases sitting between them. This CDR3 region has 17 residues. CDR1 is SGHDT and CDR2 is YYEEEE in the germline V gene. This CDR3 is CASSLNSGAQGNQPQHF. The DNA for the CDR3 is TGTGCCAGCAGCTTGAATTCAGGGGCACAGGGCAATCAGCCCCAGCATTTT.

The chain recombines TRBV6-2 or TRBV6-3 with TRBJ2-5; the match to TRBD1 covers 7 bases. J was trimmed by 5 bases and V by 6 bases; bases with no gene match: 9. This CDR3 region has 14 residues. Germline V gene data show CDR1 as MNHEY and CDR2 as SVGEGT. The CDR3 region has the DNA TGTGCCAGCAGACCGACAGGGTTACGGGAGACCCAGTACTTC. Residues: CASRPTGLRETQYF.

V and J are TRBV5-1 and TRBJ2-1; D tentatively reads TRBD1 or TRBD2 (6 bases each). CDR1 SGHRS and CDR2 YFSETQ come from the germline V gene. The CDR3 extends over 16 amino acids. Between the trimmed V and J ends, which lost 4 bases and 4 bases, there was a span of 18 bases. CDR3 protein: CASSRAGGGTYNEQFF. The CDR3 nucleotides read TGCGCCAGCAGCCGCGCCGGGGGCGGGACTTACAATGAGCAGTTCTTC.

The V call is TRBV7-9, the J call TRBJ2-7; 7 bases are shared with TRBD2. CDR1 and CDR2 from the germline V gene are SEHNR and FQNEAQ (reference sequence). Trimming removed 5 bases from V and 1 base from J; junction bases left unmatched: 8. The CDR3 is 15 amino acids. CDR3 region: CASSPREAGSYEQYF. The CDR3 region has the DNA TGTGCCAGCAGCCCCCGGGAGGCCGGATCCTACGAGCAGTACTTC.

The rearrangement uses TRBV3-1 and TRBJ2-3; weak D call: TRBD2 (5 bases). V was pared by 4 bases and J by 14 bases, with 22 bases between. The CDR3 runs 14 residues. CDR1 and CDR2 from the germline V gene are LGHDT and YNNKEL (reference sequence). CDR3 nucleotide sequence: TGTGCCAGCAGCCGTTCCACTGAAACGGGATACGCGTATTTT. It translates to CASSRSTETGYAYF.

This clonotype was picked up one time. The CDR3 DNA sequence: TGTGCCAGCAGTTCCCCCGGGGACAGGTCGTTCTTC. It encodes CASSSPGDRSFF. The V gene is TRBV6-6, the J gene TRBJ2-1; TRBD1 matches 8 bases. This CDR3 has 12 amino acids. The V gene's germline CDR1 is MNHNY and CDR2 SVGAGI (reference sequence). V lost 4 bases, J lost 15 bases, and 8 bases stayed unmatched.

V gene TRBV20-1 combines with J gene TRBJ2-5; 8 bases align to TRBD1. The CDR3 spans 13 residues. Germline V CDR1 and CDR2: DFQATT, SNEGSKA (reference sequence). CDR3 sequence: CSVVQGALETQYF. The DNA for the CDR3 is TGCAGCGTGGTCCAGGGGGCTCTGGAGACCCAGTACTTC.

The chain couples TRBV6-1 to TRBJ2-7, with a possible D match to TRBD2 (5 bases). The CDR3 covers 17 residues. V was trimmed by 5 bases and J by 0 bases, leaving 20 bases between them. The germline V gene has CDR1 MNHNS and CDR2 SASEGT. The CDR3 nucleotides are TGTGCCAGCAGTCCCGGGAATATCATACGGGACTCCTACGAGCAGTACTTC. Its translation is CASSPGNIIRDSYEQYF.

V usage is TRBV7-2 and J usage is TRBJ1-1; 9 bases match TRBD1. The ends lost 6 bases at V and 2 bases at J; junction bases unmatched: 4. The germline V gene encodes CDR1 SGHTA and CDR2 FQGNSA. CDR3 length equals 14 residues. DNA of the CDR3: TGTGCCAGCAGACGGACAGGGGTTAACACTGAAGCTTTCTTT. It encodes CASRRTGVNTEAFF. The complete variable domain, with remaining parts taken from reference TRBV7-2 and TRBJ1-1, reads GAGVSQSPSNKVTEKGKDVELRCDPISGHTALYWYRQSLGQGLEFLIYFQGNSAPDKSGLPSDRFSAERTGGSVSTLTIQRTQQEDSAVYLCASRRTGVNTEAFFGQGTRLTVV.

V usage is TRBV4-2 and J usage is TRBJ2-1, with 10 bases lining up with TRBD2. This CDR3 region has 18 residues. Germline V gene data show CDR1 as LGHNA and CDR2 as YNFKEQ. The ends lost 1 base at V and 10 bases at J; junction bases unmatched: 16. Written as DNA, the CDR3 is TGTGCCAGCAGCCAAGGAAAGGTAGCGGGAGGCCACGGGGAGGAGCAGTTCTTC. Translation gives CASSQGKVAGGHGEEQFF.

J is TRBJ2-5 and V is TRBV20-1; 8 bases align to TRBD2. The J call may be wrong; the DNA end is better matched by TRBJ2-4. Germline lookup yields CDR1 DFQATT and CDR2 SNEGSKA (reference sequence). The CDR3 has 15 residues. The CDR3 is CSARGLAGRGNIQYF. In DNA form, the CDR3 reads TGCAGTGCTAGAGGGCTAGCGGGCCGGGGAAACATTCAGTACTTC.

In nucleotides, the CDR3 is TGTGCCAGCAGTTCCCTGGGCAGGGTAAAGACTGAAGCTTTCTTT. This gives the protein CASSSLGRVKTEAFF. The rearrangement joins TRBV6-5 to TRBJ1-1; possibly TRBD1 for D (5 bases). This CDR3 is 15 amino acids long. Trimming took off 4 bases at V and 5 bases at J, with 17 bases between the two ends. Germline-derived CDR1 and CDR2 are MNHEY and SVGAGI.

This clonotype was counted a few times. The gene calls are TRBV7-2 and TRBJ2-3; TRBD2 matches 11 bases. Germline CDR1 and CDR2: SGHTA and FQGNSA. The CDR3 runs 15 residues. V was pared by 1 base and J by 8 bases, with 5 bases of the junction left unmatched. The CDR3 loop reads CASSLELAGESTQYF. CDR3 nucleotides: TGTGCCAGCAGCTTAGAACTAGCGGGAGAGAGTACGCAGTATTTT.

This clonotype was seen a handful of times. The chain is built from TRBV27 and TRBJ2-5; TRBD1 agrees at 11 bases. With 4 bases clipped from V and 5 bases from J, the junction kept 6 bases outside the gene matches. There are 15 residues in the CDR3. Per germline, CDR1 MNHEY and CDR2 SMNVEV (reference sequence). CDR3 protein: CASSSDRGRGETQYF. CDR3 sequence (DNA): TGTGCCAGCAGTTCGGACAGGGGGCGCGGTGAGACCCAGTACTTC.

The V gene is TRBV29-1, the J gene TRBJ2-7, with 9 bases identical to TRBD1. CDR1 and CDR2 from the germline V gene are SQVTM and ANQGSEA. V trimming: 4 bases; J trimming: 4 bases; junction bases outside the gene matches: 8. The CDR3 extends over 14 amino acids. DNA of the CDR3: TGCAGCGTTGTTCCGGGACAGGGTTGGTACGAGCAGTACTTC. It translates to CSVVPGQGWYEQYF.

V gene TRBV4-1 combines with J gene TRBJ2-7; 10 nucleotides match TRBD1. Trimming took 0 bases from V and 3 from J; bases not matched to a gene: 17. The CDR3 length is 20 residues. Germline CDR1 is MGHRA and CDR2 is YSYEKL. CDR3 in DNA: TGCGCCAGCAGCCAAGAGGGTCTCTCCGGGACAGGGGTTTCCGTCTACGAGCAGTACTTC. It encodes CASSQEGLSGTGVSVYEQYF.

In DNA form, the CDR3 reads TGTGCCAGCAGTCAACAGAGCTCCTACGAGCAGTACTTC. Translated: CASSQQSSYEQYF. The chain has TRBV12-3 or TRBV12-4 and TRBJ2-7; D ambiguous. V was pared by 5 bases and J by 0 bases, with 8 bases between. This CDR3 is 13 amino acids long.

This clonotype was detected only a few times. This chain connects TRBV20-1 to TRBJ1-2; possible D gene TRBD1, 5 bases. Trimming pared 0 bases from V and 8 bases from J, leaving 13 bases between. The V gene's germline CDR1 is DFQATT and CDR2 SNEGSKA (reference sequence). The CDR3 sequence is 13 residues long. CDR3 sequence (DNA): TGCAGTGCTAGAGATCGGCAGGGTGGAGGCTACACCTTC. Residues: CSARDRQGGGYTF.

V is TRBV12-3 or TRBV12-4 and J is TRBJ2-1; no clear D gene. Deletions cut 6 bases from V and 10 bases from J, with 22 bases between. The CDR3 covers 15 residues. CDR3 amino acids: CASSLGVGPRSEQFF. In nucleotides, the CDR3 is TGTGCCAGCAGCCTCGGAGTAGGACCAAGATCCGAGCAGTTCTTC.

V gene TRBV6-2 or TRBV6-3 combines with J gene TRBJ2-5; D call uncertain. The V and J ends lost 7 bases and 1 base respectively, with 13 bases between them. The length of the CDR3 is 14 residues. Looked up from germline, CDR1 is MNHEY and CDR2 is SVGEGT. The CDR3: CASKPHRAQETQYF. CDR3 sequence (DNA): TGTGCCAGCAAGCCCCACCGGGCCCAAGAGACCCAGTACTTC.

The rearrangement uses TRBV20-1 and TRBJ2-7, with D perhaps matching TRBD1 (6 bases). CDR1 and CDR2 from the germline V gene are DFQATT and SNEGSKA (reference sequence). Trimming took 2 bases from V and 0 from J, leaving 14 bases between them. The CDR3 loop spans 15 amino acids. The CDR3: CSARRPRDNSYEQYF. The CDR3 bases are TGCAGTGCTAGACGACCCCGGGACAACTCCTACGAGCAGTACTTC.